Below, one T cell receptor (beta chain) is given with its context. Sequencing used immunoSEQ multiplex PCR; TCRdb keeps in-frame clones, though not all of them. The top ten hold 3% of the sample, which has approximately 220,000 clones, approximately 84% seen once. The sample belongs to a study of blood T cell repertoires in COVID-19. The sequencing input was peripheral blood. This clonotype was obtained from a woman aged 30 to 39 who had recovered from COVID-19.

The CDR3 reads CASSPGLAEFTDTQYF. The CDR3, as DNA: TGTGCCAGCAGTCCGGGACTAGCGGAATTCACAGATACGCAGTATTTT. The V and J genes are TRBV28 and TRBJ2-3; 11 nucleotides agree with TRBD2. CDR3 size: 16 residues. V trimming: 5 bases; J trimming: 2 bases; junction bases outside the gene matches: 6. Germline assignment: CDR1 MDHEN and CDR2 SYDVKM.